This TCR beta chain was captured in a study of T cells in Graves' hyperthyroidism and ophthalmopathy. The wider study: Peripheral blood specimens were obtained at initial diagnosis, prior to any treatment.

As concerns this clonotype: Its antigen remains unknown.

Broader study findings: Clonotypes that were expanded in thyroid above 0.001 mostly appeared in blood too.

Germline V gene sequence: CDR1 MNHEY, CDR2 SMNVEV (reference sequence). V was trimmed by 5 bases and J by 4 bases, leaving 14 bases between them. The CDR3 length is 14 residues. Using RNA transcripts as the source, TCR beta CDR3 regions were amplified. The TCR CDR3 first-round RT-PCR relied on the HTBI primer set. A single record per CDR3 protein comes from TCRdb applying MiXCR to the multiplex PCR reads. The table has under 250,000 distinct CDR3 sequences, roughly a quarter seen once; the top ten hold around 40%. This TCR was sampled from a woman in her thirties or forties with Graves' ophthalmopathy. This sequence joins TRBV27 and TRBJ1-1; D ambiguous. Sequencing was carried out using blood. The CDR3 spells CASSPYVRATEAFF. CDR3 nucleotides: TGTGCCAGCAGTCCCTACGTGAGGGCCACTGAAGCTTTCTTT.